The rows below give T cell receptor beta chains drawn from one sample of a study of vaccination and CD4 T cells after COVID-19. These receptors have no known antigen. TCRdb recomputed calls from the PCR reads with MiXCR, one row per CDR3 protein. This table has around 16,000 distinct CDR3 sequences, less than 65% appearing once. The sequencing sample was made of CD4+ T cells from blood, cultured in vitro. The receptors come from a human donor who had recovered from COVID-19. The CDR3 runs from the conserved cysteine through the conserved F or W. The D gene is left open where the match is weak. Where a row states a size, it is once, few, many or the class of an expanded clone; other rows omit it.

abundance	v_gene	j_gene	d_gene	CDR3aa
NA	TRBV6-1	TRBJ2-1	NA	CASRGEGSSYNEQFF
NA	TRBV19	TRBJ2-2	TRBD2	CASKMTSGGRGAGELFF
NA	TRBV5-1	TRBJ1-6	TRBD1	CASSTRFRDRGSSPLHF
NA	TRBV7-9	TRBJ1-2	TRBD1	CASRSGRDSYYGYTF
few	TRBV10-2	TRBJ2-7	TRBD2	CASSESLGTSGASTSYEQYF
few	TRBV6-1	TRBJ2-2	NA	CASSERGRTGELFF
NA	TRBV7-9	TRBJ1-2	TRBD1	CASRTGTGARYTF
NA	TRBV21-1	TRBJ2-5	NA	CASSKASPSGEGQETQYF
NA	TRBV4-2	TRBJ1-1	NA	CASSQEGGGGTEAFF
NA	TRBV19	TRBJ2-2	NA	CATGGDLNTGELFF
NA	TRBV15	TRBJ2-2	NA	CATSRTGSDTGELFF
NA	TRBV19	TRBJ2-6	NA	CASSIGSGANVLTF
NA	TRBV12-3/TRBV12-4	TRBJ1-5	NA	CASSPGVGLSQPQHF
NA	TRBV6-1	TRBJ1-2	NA	CASSEAEKIYGYTF
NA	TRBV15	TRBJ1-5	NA	CATSRGGAIKNSNQPQHF
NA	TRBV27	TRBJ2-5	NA	CASSFRTEETQYF
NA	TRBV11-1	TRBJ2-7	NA	CASSLPLRVYEQYF
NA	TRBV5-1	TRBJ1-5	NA	CASSLMTDQPQHF
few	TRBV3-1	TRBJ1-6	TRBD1	CASTTGEVRNSPLHF
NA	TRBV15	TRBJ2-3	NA	CATSRGGPTDTQYF
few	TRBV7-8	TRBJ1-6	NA	CASSFREGGGNYNSPLHF
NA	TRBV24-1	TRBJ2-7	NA	CATSDGVQQYF
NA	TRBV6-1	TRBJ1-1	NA	CASSTMTGGTEAFF
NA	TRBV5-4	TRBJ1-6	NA	CASKSYNSPLHF
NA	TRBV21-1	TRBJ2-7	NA	CASSKGESLTSGRLQRQYEQYF
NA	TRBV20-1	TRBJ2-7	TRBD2	CSARDRTSGISEQYF
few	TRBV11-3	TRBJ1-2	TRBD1	CASSSTGSTGYGYTF
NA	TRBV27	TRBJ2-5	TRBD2	CASRAGTSGETQYF
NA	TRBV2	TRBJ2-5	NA	CASSGGIQETQYF
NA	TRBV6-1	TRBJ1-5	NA	CASRPTTGFGNQPQHF
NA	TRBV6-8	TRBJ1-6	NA	CASRPPCVSYNSPLHF
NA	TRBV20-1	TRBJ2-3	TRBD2	CSARVAGKYADTQYF
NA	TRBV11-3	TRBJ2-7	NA	CASSLGLGRASEQYF
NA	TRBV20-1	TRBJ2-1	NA	CSASSHSGEQFF
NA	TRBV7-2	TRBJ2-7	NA	CASSLKVWGATEEQYF
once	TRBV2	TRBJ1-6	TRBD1	CASSRDSFYNSPLHF
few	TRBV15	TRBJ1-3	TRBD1	CATSYLRTSGQFSGNTIYF
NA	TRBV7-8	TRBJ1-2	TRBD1	CASSSRTGDRGYTF
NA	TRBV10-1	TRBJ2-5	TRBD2	CASSAGLAGAETQYF